The clone carrying this TCR beta chain was detected only once. This sample is drawn from a study of control samples from healthy donors and cancer patients. Data came from immunoSEQ multiplex PCR; TCRdb stores just in-frame clones and leaves some out. The sample records 98,000 or so clones, around 80% being singletons. With V trimmed by 3 bases and J by 10 bases, 5 bases remained unmatched. The CDR3 loop spans 15 amino acids. CDR1 and CDR2 (germline): SGDLS, YYNGEE. The clonotype was recovered from a young woman in good health. What was sequenced was blood. The rearrangement uses TRBV9 and TRBJ2-1; TRBD2 matches 15 bases. The CDR3 region has the DNA TGTGCCAGCAGCGGCCAGGGACTAGCGGGGGGCGAGCAGTTCTTC. Translated: CASSGQGLAGGEQFF.